This entry lists 17 T cell receptor beta chains sequenced from one sample in a study of EBV T-cell therapy then PD-1 blockade in nasopharyngeal carcinoma. As to treatment: AdE1-LMPpoly-expanded autologous EBV-specific T-cell therapy followed by anti-PD-1 nivolumab. For these TCRs, the target antigens are not known. Profiled with immunoSEQ multiplex PCR; TCRdb holds only in-frame clones, not every one. The sample yields about 23,000 clones, approximately 84% seen once. Sequenced here: CD8+ T cells from blood, sampled around day 60 from a patient whose treatment included autologous EBV-specific T cells and nivolumab. The receptors were gathered from a man aged 40-49 years with nasopharyngeal carcinoma.

This CDR3 reads CASRGTVGTEAFF. The CDR3 DNA reads as TGTGCCAGCAGGGGCACTGTAGGAACTGAAGCTTTCTTT. This chain joins TRBV7-9 and TRBJ1-1; no clear D gene. CDR1 is SEHNR, CDR2 FQNEAQ, per germline (reference sequence). The CDR3 extends over 13 amino acids. Trimming stripped 6 bases from V and 5 bases from J, with 13 bases between.

By sample share, this clone is medium-sized. The rearrangement uses TRBV20-1 and TRBJ1-2; the D gene is possibly TRBD1 (5 bases). Deletions cut 0 bases from V and 12 bases from J, with 11 bases between. The CDR3 has 11 amino acids. Per germline, CDR1 DFQATT and CDR2 SNEGSKA (reference sequence). The CDR3 nucleotides read TGCAGTGCTAGAGACGGGGACCCCCACACCTTC. Amino acids: CSARDGDPHTF.

The chain recombines TRBV9 with TRBJ1-2; D ambiguous. This CDR3 region has 12 residues. Looked up from germline, CDR1 is SGDLS and CDR2 is YYNGEE. V lost 4 bases to trimming and J lost 4 bases, with 8 bases between them. CDR3 coding DNA: TGTGCCAGCAGCACGAGTACCTATGGCTACACCTTC. Translating it yields CASSTSTYGYTF.

The chain joins TRBV2 to TRBJ2-5; no clear D gene. In germline, CDR1 is SNHLY, CDR2 FYNNEI. CDR3 length equals 13 residues. The V end lost 6 bases, the J end lost 3 bases, and 11 bases lay between the germline ends. CDR3 DNA: TGTGCCAGCAGAAAGGGTTTGGAAGAGACCCAGTACTTC. This translates into CASRKGLEETQYF. Looking up the rest from reference TRBV2 and TRBJ2-5 gives the full variable domain: EPEVTQTPSHQVTQMGQEVILRCVPISNHLYFYWYRQILGQKVEFLVSFYNNEISEKSEIFDDQFSVERPDGSNFTLKIRSTKLEDSAMYFCASRKGLEETQYFGPGTRLLVL.

The chain uses TRBV9 and TRBJ1-1, with TRBD1 as a possible D gene (6 bases). Germline lookup yields CDR1 SGDLS and CDR2 YYNGEE. V gave up 2 bases and J gave up 4 bases, with 9 bases separating them. This CDR3 contains 13 residues. CDR3 sequence (DNA): TGTGCCAGCAGCGTTGGGGGGGCCACTGAAGCTTTCTTT. As protein: CASSVGGATEAFF.

This clone is termed medium-sized. The chain couples TRBV7-3 to TRBJ1-1; unclear D gene. Germline V gene data show CDR1 as SGHTA and CDR2 as FQGTGA. The V gene lost 3 bases and the J gene lost 1 base, with 9 bases spanning the gap. The CDR3 totals 14 residues. CDR3 residues: CASSLGYGNTEAFF. CDR3 DNA: TGTGCCAGCAGCTTGGGGTATGGGAACACTGAAGCTTTCTTT.

The chain carries TRBV14 and TRBJ1-1; a possible D gene is TRBD1 (5 bases). The CDR3 runs 14 residues. The germline V gene encodes CDR1 SGHDN and CDR2 FVKESK. The V gene lost 3 bases and the J gene lost 2 bases, with 10 bases spanning the gap. CDR3 sequence reads: CASSQGRGNTEAFF. The DNA of the CDR3 is TGTGCCAGCAGCCAGGGACGGGGAAACACTGAAGCTTTCTTT.

V is TRBV28 and J is TRBJ2-3, with 9 bases fitting TRBD1. The CDR3 loop spans 16 amino acids. Per the germline V gene, CDR1 is MDHEN and CDR2 is SYDVKM. V shed 3 bases and J 5 bases; nucleotides not matched to a gene: 9. In DNA, the CDR3 is TGTGCCAGCAGTTTCTTCGGGACAGGGCAAGGAGATACGCAGTATTTT. The encoded protein is CASSFFGTGQGDTQYF. Filled out from reference TRBV28 and TRBJ2-3, the complete variable domain reads DVKVTQSSRYLVKRTGEKVFLECVQDMDHENMFWYRQDPGLGLRLIYFSYDVKMKEKGDIPEGYSVSREKKERFSLILESASTNQTSMYLCASSFFGTGQGDTQYFGPGTRLTVL.

This clone was detected once. The chain uses TRBV6-1 and TRBJ1-5, with D hard to call. Trimming stripped 3 bases from V and 4 bases from J, with 10 bases between. CDR1 is MNHNS, CDR2 SASEGT, per germline. The CDR3 length is 14 residues. The CDR3 protein is CASSDQVENQPQHF. The CDR3 DNA reads TGTGCCAGCAGTGACCAGGTAGAAAATCAGCCCCAGCATTTT.

The J gene is TRBJ1-6, the V gene TRBV27; 7 positions agree with TRBD1. The germline V gene encodes CDR1 MNHEY and CDR2 SMNVEV (reference sequence). This CDR3 is built from 16 residues. V was pared by 5 bases and J by 9 bases, with 13 bases of the junction left unmatched. CDR3 sequence (DNA): TGTGCCAGCAGTGCCTCATGGGACAGCATAGGTTCACCCCTCCACTTT. Amino acids: CASSASWDSIGSPLHF.

J is TRBJ2-2 and V is TRBV7-3; no reliable D call. CDR3 size: 11 residues. V lost 2 bases to trimming and J lost 7 bases, with 2 bases between them. Germline CDR1 SGHTA, CDR2 FQGTGA. CDR3 region: CASSLDGELFF. DNA of the CDR3: TGTGCCAGCAGCTTAGACGGGGAGCTGTTTTTT.

This clone appeared a single time. The V and J genes are TRBV7-2 and TRBJ2-7, with D possibly TRBD2 on 6 matching bases. The V end was cut by 1 base, the J end by 2 bases, with 12 bases between. Germline V CDR1 and CDR2: SGHTA, FQGNSA. The CDR3 contains 15 residues. CDR3: CASSLGAGAPYEQYF. The CDR3 DNA is TGTGCCAGCAGCTTAGGAGCGGGCGCCCCCTACGAGCAGTACTTC.

The gene calls are TRBV5-8 and TRBJ1-5, with unresolved D. This CDR3 region has 15 residues. The germline V gene encodes CDR1 SGHTS and CDR2 YDEGEE. V gave up 4 bases and J gave up 0 bases, with 11 bases separating them. In DNA form, the CDR3 reads TGTGCCAGCAGCAATCTCCCTGGTAGCAATCAGCCCCAGCATTTT. Its protein product is CASSNLPGSNQPQHF.

This clone has a handful of counts. This chain connects TRBV4-3 to TRBJ2-2; D is undetermined. The ends were cut back, 0 bases at V and 0 bases at J, with 17 bases in the middle. Germline CDR1 is LGHNA and CDR2 is YSLEER. CDR3 length: 19 amino acids. The CDR3: CASSQEALHRAANTGELFF. CDR3 DNA sequence: TGCGCCAGCAGCCAAGAAGCCCTCCATCGGGCGGCGAACACCGGGGAGCTGTTTTTT.

This clone was seen once. The genes are TRBV25-1 and TRBJ2-3, with D uncertain. Trimming removed 5 bases at V and 0 bases at J, with 15 bases between. Looked up from germline, CDR1 is MGHDK and CDR2 is SYGVNS. CDR3 length: 16 amino acids. The CDR3 sequence: CASSLQYHTSTDTQYF. CDR3 sequence (DNA): TGTGCCAGCAGTTTACAGTATCATACTAGCACAGATACGCAGTATTTT. The full variable domain, rest sourced from reference TRBV25-1 and TRBJ2-3, is EADIYQTPRYLVIGTGKKITLECSQTMGHDKMYWYQQDPGMELHLIHYSYGVNSTEKGDLSSESTVSRIRTEHFPLTLESARPSHTSQYLCASSLQYHTSTDTQYFGPGTRLTVL.

The table lists this clone with a few counts. This rearrangement joins TRBV13 to TRBJ2-7, with D perhaps matching TRBD2 (6 bases). The CDR3 is made up of 13 amino acids. CDR1 and CDR2 (germline): PRHDT, FYEKMQ (reference sequence). V lost 5 bases, J lost 6 bases, and 14 bases lay in between. The CDR3 loop is CASSAPLAGEQYF. CDR3 nucleotides: TGTGCCAGCAGCGCCCCACTAGCAGGCGAGCAGTACTTC. The entire variable domain, with the rest obtained from reference TRBV13 and TRBJ2-7, is as follows: AAGVIQSPRHLIKEKRETATLKCYPIPRHDTVYWYQQGPGQDPQFLISFYEKMQSDKGSIPDRFSAQQFSDYHSELNMSSLELGDSALYFCASSAPLAGEQYFGPGTRLTVT.

Of note for this clone: This specimen includes other DNA sequences encoding the same CDR3. This rearrangement joins TRBV2 to TRBJ2-7; no reliable D call. V was clipped by 5 bases and J by 2 bases, with 7 bases between them. This CDR3 spans 12 amino acids. Looked up from germline, CDR1 is SNHLY and CDR2 is FYNNEI. Here the CDR3 DNA reads TGTGCCAGCAGTCTCCGAGCCTACGAGCAGTACTTC. Protein sequence: CASSLRAYEQYF.